This T cell receptor beta chain was documented in a study of tumor-infiltrating lymphocytes in primary liver carcinoma (dated by TCRdb to 2017 to 2019). Notes on the research overall: Hepatocellular carcinoma (four) or combined HCC and intrahepatic cholangiocarcinoma (one) was present in the five patients, who were three men and two women aged 30 to 69 years. To link TCRbeta repertoire diversity to the local molecular phenotype, the 20 to 30 tumor region samples were profiled with Agilent mRNA microarrays. TCRbeta repertoire sequencing covered 35 or so specimens from 5 patients: 25 or so tumor regions, 5 adjacent noncancerous liver tissues and 5 peripheral blood samples. Each sample produced about 3.5 to 7.13 million productive TCRbeta reads, and read depth showed no significant difference between tissue types. Repertoires from technical replicates were highly reproducible, with mean shared-clone rates around 0.87 and correlation coefficients above 0.98. The tumors of the five patients were staged as T1-T3 N0M0, with maximum diameters ranging from roughly 4 to 10 cm. TCRbeta repertoire sequencing, expression microarrays and whole-exome sequencing were combined in the study across five regions of each liver tumor, with adjacent normal tissue and blood also included. Study-wide findings and limitations: Repertoire overlap was found to be higher between tumor regions (mean roughly 35%) than between tumor-adjacent (about 17%) or tumor-blood (about 14%) pairs, consistent with antigen-driven expansion. Only a few patients were included in the study, and the authors note that the findings should be validated in a larger study. Because only the TCR beta chain was sequenced and unpaired alpha chains were not captured, true repertoire diversity is likely underestimated. Just about 7.5-25% of top clones turned up in all five regions of a tumor, which suggests spatial heterogeneity among tumor-infiltrating T cells. A significantly larger repertoire fraction was made up by the top 250 clones in tumors than in blood (p = 0.039). Comparison of CD4+ and CD8+ T cell repertoires was precluded by the use of bulk unsorted samples.

Without any cell sorting, total RNA and DNA were extracted together from about 20-30 mg of bulk tissue using the AllPrep DNA/RNA mini kit. Between November 2015 and early 2016, 4 or 5 patients in China with histopathologically diagnosed primary liver carcinoma had surgical resection. At the time of sampling, the patients were treatment-naive and had chronic HBV infection. Five spatially separated regions were sampled per tumor: superior, inferior, left-lateral and right-lateral poles, plus the tumor centre. More than 90% viable tumor cells were found by histology in every tumor sample. Fresh tumor and adjacent tissue pieces were bisected, with one half stored in RNAlater at -80 degrees C and the other half sent for histology. CDR1 and CDR2 are read off the germline V gene as SQVTM and ANQGSEA. The CDR3 goes from the cysteine to the phenylalanine over 18 residues. Only the CDR3 DNA is retained, 54 bases long and in frame from the first base.

Using a constant-region primer and ProtoScript II reverse transcriptase, TCRbeta-specific cDNA was reverse-transcribed from approximately 0.5 ug total RNA. Construction of the TCRbeta libraries relied on three nested rounds of multiplex PCR, following a slightly modified ARM-PCR procedure. The first two PCR rounds used multiplex TRBV1-TRBV30 forward primers with a Cbeta reverse primer, each for 10 cycles. Sample barcodes and Illumina adapters were added in a final 25-cycle PCR with Deep VentR polymerase. Before sequencing, amplicons between 200 and 500 bp were purified from gel using a QIAquick gel extraction kit. An Illumina HiSeq 2500 was used to sequence the TCRbeta amplicons with 250-bp paired-end reads. Processing in the source paper ran as follows. Quality trimming of reads was performed with Trimmomatic v0.33, and paired reads were merged with FLASH v1.2.11 so that full CDR3 sequences could be recovered. MiGEC v1.2.1b assigned V, D and J germline segments to the rearranged TCRbeta sequences. Clonotype statistics, along with Shannon-Wiener diversity indices, were calculated using VDJtools v1.0.0. To reduce sampling bias, subsequent analyses other than the diversity analysis used only the 250 most abundant clonotypes in each sample. Through fastp at Q25 and MiXCR, TCRdb rebuilt clones from the public reads, retaining in-frame beta chains. One record per CDR3 amino acid sequence lists the most common genes and DNA. For this entry, the V and J calls and clone size follow TCRdb and not the study's own pipeline. This sample comprises roughly 190,000 distinct CDR3 sequences, just under 85% of them detected only once. The ten largest clonotypes hold less than 20% of the sample.

As concerns this clonotype: Its antigen is currently not known. The junction differs from germline at one of its ends, possibly a read error.

The sample taken for sequencing was tumor tissue from primary liver carcinoma. Here the chain combines TRBV29-1 and TRBJ1-2; TRBD1 is perhaps the D gene, given 5 matching bases. The clonotype was recovered from a man in his forties with primary liver carcinoma and hepatitis B virus infection. The sequenced DNA is TGCAGCCTTGGGGCACCAACAGGAACTCAAGTGGCTAACTATGGCTATATCTTC. Its protein product is CSLGAPTGTQVANYGYIF. This CDR3, with the reference TRBV29-1 and TRBJ1-2 proteins standing in past its ends, gives the full variable domain SAVISQKPSRDICQRGTSLTIQCQVDSQVTMMFWYRQQPGQSLTLIATANQGSEATYESGFVIDKFPISRPNLTFSTLTVSNMSPEDSSIYLCSLGAPTGTQVANYGYIFGSGTRLTVV.